This TCR beta chain comes out of a study of cytomegalovirus exposure and HLA in healthy donors. Trimming cost V 0 bases and J 4 bases, with 8 bases left between them. Germline V CDR1 and CDR2: SGHRS, YFSETQ. The CDR3 consists of 14 residues. The PCR was carried out with 60 Vbeta primers and 13 Jbeta primers. TCRdb's table, derived via immunoSEQ multiplex PCR, lists solely in-frame clones and lacks some. The sample yields under 55,000 clones, around 80% seen once. The V gene is TRBV5-1, the J gene TRBJ2-1; a weak D match, TRBD1 (6 bases). This clonotype was sampled from a man in his thirties or forties in good health and CMV-seropositive. The sequenced sample was PBMCs. CDR3 sequence (DNA): TGCGCCAGCAGCTTGGGGGGGCCGTACAATGAGCAGTTCTTC. Translating it yields CASSLGGPYNEQFF.